The 17 T cell receptor beta chains below all came from one sample that was sequenced in a study of shared clonotypes between healthy human individuals. Sequenced by immunoSEQ multiplex PCR; TCRdb stores in-frame clones only, minus some. The sample yields 2 million to 2.5 million clones, 85% to 95% seen once. Material for sequencing was naive CD4+ T cells sorted from blood. As for subset: CD45RA+ positively selected. Source of these receptors: a man between 18 and 35 years old in good health.

The chain employs TRBV30 and TRBJ2-6, with no clear D. Trimming took 4 bases from V and 0 from J, leaving 13 bases between them. CDR1 is GTSNPN, CDR2 SVGIG, per germline (reference sequence). This CDR3 is built from 16 residues. This CDR3 is CAWNPDPSSGANVLTF. The CDR3 coding sequence is TGTGCCTGGAACCCGGATCCAAGCTCTGGGGCCAACGTCCTGACTTTC.

This sequence joins TRBV2 and TRBJ1-1, with D unclear. Looked up from germline, CDR1 is SNHLY and CDR2 is FYNNEI. The V end was cut by 5 bases, the J end by 4 bases, with 11 bases between. This CDR3 has 13 residues. CDR3 DNA sequence: TGTGCCAGCAGTCCCGACACCGCCACTGAAGCTTTCTTT. As protein: CASSPDTATEAFF.

The chain has TRBV5-1 and TRBJ2-5; TRBD2 might be the D (6 bases). Trimming stripped 2 bases from V and 0 bases from J, with 11 bases between. CDR3 length: 15 residues. Per the germline V gene, CDR1 is SGHRS and CDR2 is YFSETQ. The chain's CDR3 is CASSLGGVNQETQYF. In nucleotides, the CDR3 is TGCGCCAGCAGCTTAGGCGGGGTTAACCAAGAGACCCAGTACTTC.

The V call is TRBV5-8, the J call TRBJ1-2, with D maybe TRBD1 (6 bases). This CDR3 region has 14 residues. Trimming removed 2 bases from V and 2 bases from J, with 10 bases in between. CDR1 and CDR2 (germline): SGHTS, YDEGEE. CDR3 region: CASSFMQGNYGYTF. The CDR3 DNA sequence: TGTGCCAGCAGCTTTATGCAGGGGAACTATGGCTACACCTTC.

In the case of this clone: Different DNA sequences within this sample yield the same CDR3. The rearrangement uses TRBV7-2 and TRBJ2-7; D remains unclear. Germline V gives CDR1 SGHTA, CDR2 FQGNSA. Trimming cost V 1 base and J 5 bases, with 6 bases left between them. This CDR3 has 12 amino acids. CDR3 DNA sequence: TGTGCCAGCAGCTTAGGCCTGGACGAGCAGTACTTC. Protein product: CASSLGLDEQYF. The entire variable domain, with the rest obtained from reference TRBV7-2 and TRBJ2-7, is as follows: GAGVSQSPSNKVTEKGKDVELRCDPISGHTALYWYRQSLGQGLEFLIYFQGNSAPDKSGLPSDRFSAERTGGSVSTLTIQRTQQEDSAVYLCASSLGLDEQYFGPGTRLTVT.

In the case of this clone: The same CDR3 arises from other DNA sequences in this sample as well. The V call is TRBV5-6, the J call TRBJ2-1; TRBD2 matches at 7 bases. This CDR3 is built from 16 residues. Germline CDR1 and CDR2: SGHDT and YYEEEE. V lost 0 bases to trimming and J lost 0 bases; unmatched junction nucleotides: 3. Written as DNA, the CDR3 is TGTGCCAGCAGCTTGGAGGCTAGCGGCTCCTACAATGAGCAGTTCTTC. This translates into CASSLEASGSYNEQFF. Together with reference TRBV5-6 and TRBJ2-1, the CDR3 gives the full variable domain: DAGVTQSPTHLIKTRGQQVTLRCSPKSGHDTVSWYQQALGQGPQFIFQYYEEEERQRGNFPDRFSGHQFPNYSSELNVNALLLGDSALYLCASSLEASGSYNEQFFGPGTRLTVL.

V gene TRBV4-1 combines with J gene TRBJ1-5; 7 bases agree with TRBD1. Germline lookup yields CDR1 MGHRA and CDR2 YSYEKL. The CDR3 has 17 amino acids. V shed 3 bases, J shed 1 base, and the junction held 9 bases outside the gene matches. The CDR3 DNA sequence: TGCGCCAGCAGCCAGGACACAGGGGTAAGAAGCAATCAGCCCCAGCATTTT. Its protein product is CASSQDTGVRSNQPQHF.

The chain employs TRBV4-2 and TRBJ1-1; 10 nucleotides align to TRBD1. The CDR3 totals 16 residues. The ends lost 3 bases at V and 4 bases at J; junction bases unmatched: 8. CDR1 and CDR2 (germline): LGHNA, YNFKEQ. CDR3 bases: TGTGCCAGCAGCCAGGGGCCGGACAGGGGGAGCACTGAAGCTTTCTTT. Its protein is CASSQGPDRGSTEAFF.

The chain joins TRBV19 to TRBJ2-6; the match to TRBD1 covers 10 bases. Germline trimming cut 4 bases from V and 0 bases from J; bases unmatched to any gene: 3. Germline V lookup: CDR1 LNHDA, CDR2 SQIVND (reference sequence). This CDR3 has 17 residues. CDR3 protein: CASSTGTGDSGANVLTF. Written as DNA, the CDR3 is TGTGCCAGTAGTACCGGGACAGGGGACTCTGGGGCCAACGTCCTGACTTTC. Supplemented by reference TRBV19 and TRBJ2-6, the full variable domain reads DGGITQSPKYLFRKEGQNVTLSCEQNLNHDAMYWYRQDPGQGLRLIYYSQIVNDFQKGDIAEGYSVSREKKESFPLTVTSAQKNPTAFYLCASSTGTGDSGANVLTFGAGSRLTVL.

The J gene is TRBJ1-4, the V gene TRBV5-1; possible D gene TRBD1, 6 bases. Between the trimmed V and J ends, which lost 0 bases and 3 bases, there was a span of 18 bases. Germline CDR1 and CDR2: SGHRS and YFSETQ. The CDR3 is 18 amino acids. The CDR3 is CASSLVPWGAEANEKLFF. The CDR3 region has the DNA TGCGCCAGCAGCTTGGTCCCCTGGGGGGCTGAGGCTAATGAAAAACTGTTTTTT.

The CDR3, as DNA: TGTGCCAGCAGTGAAAGAGACAATGAGCAGTTCTTC. Its protein is CASSERDNEQFF. The chain couples TRBV27 to TRBJ2-1; D remains ambiguous. V shed 5 bases and J shed 5 bases, with 7 bases lying between them. The V gene's germline CDR1 is MNHEY and CDR2 SMNVEV (reference sequence). This CDR3 has 12 amino acids.

V gene TRBV28 combines with J gene TRBJ1-6; unclear D gene. V dropped 6 bases and J dropped 5 bases, with 14 bases sitting between them. Per the germline V gene, CDR1 is MDHEN and CDR2 is SYDVKM. CDR3 length equals 15 residues. The CDR3 loop is CASRATEFNNSPLHF. Here the CDR3 DNA reads TGTGCCAGCAGAGCCACAGAATTCAATAATTCACCCCTCCACTTT.

The J gene is TRBJ2-3, the V gene TRBV5-8, with TRBD2 identical over 9 bases. V shed 1 base, J shed 6 bases, and the junction held 9 bases outside the gene matches. The CDR3 has 16 amino acids. In germline, CDR1 is SGHTS, CDR2 YDEGEE. CDR3 nucleotide sequence: TGTGCCAGCAGCTTGAGAGCGGGGGGCAGATCGGATACGCAGTATTTT. The encoded protein is CASSLRAGGRSDTQYF. The variable domain in full, with the rest retrieved from reference TRBV5-8 and TRBJ2-3, is EAGVTQSPTHLIKTRGQQATLRCSPISGHTSVYWYQQALGLGLQFLLWYDEGEERNRGNFPPRFSGRQFPNYSSELNVNALELEDSALYLCASSLRAGGRSDTQYFGPGTRLTVL.

CDR3 DNA: TGTGCCAGCAACCTTAACACAGATACGCAGTATTTT. Its protein is CASNLNTDTQYF. This chain links TRBV7-2 with TRBJ2-3; D uncertain. Germline loops: CDR1 SGHTA, CDR2 FQGNSA. The CDR3 totals 12 residues. V lost 7 bases to trimming and J lost 2 bases, with 7 bases between them.

This clone came up many times. The same CDR3 arises from other DNA sequences in this sample as well. The chain links TRBV11-2 to TRBJ1-6; D gene uncertain. Deletions cut 1 base from V and 6 bases from J, with 4 bases between. The CDR3 is 13 amino acids. The germline CDR1 and CDR2 sequences are SGHAT and FQNNGV. The CDR3 coding sequence is TGTGCCAGCAGCTTAGGGGGTAATTCACCCCTCCACTTT. Its protein is CASSLGGNSPLHF.

Of note for this clone: This CDR3 is also generated by other DNA sequences in the sample. This chain joins TRBV5-4 and TRBJ2-7; the match to TRBD1 covers 9 bases. The CDR3 contains 15 residues. V shed 0 bases, J shed 1 base, and the junction held 2 bases outside the gene matches. Per the germline V gene, CDR1 is SGHNT and CDR2 is YYREEE (reference sequence). The CDR3 region has the DNA TGTGCCAGCAGCTTGGTTGGGACAGGGTCCTACGAGCAGTACTTC. It specifies CASSLVGTGSYEQYF. Full variable domain (rest looked up from reference TRBV5-4 and TRBJ2-7): ETGVTQSPTHLIKTRGQQVTLRCSSQSGHNTVSWYQQALGQGPQFIFQYYREEENGRGNFPPRFSGLQFPNYSSELNVNALELDDSALYLCASSLVGTGSYEQYFGPGTRLTVT.

The chain links TRBV15 to TRBJ2-1, with a weak D call TRBD1 (5 bases). Germline CDR1 reads LNHNV; CDR2 reads YYDKDF (reference sequence). V lost 0 bases and J lost 8, with 8 bases in between. The CDR3 consists of 13 residues. CDR3 coding DNA: TGTGCCACCAGCAGAGACGTCAGGGATGAGCAGTTCTTC. It yields the protein CATSRDVRDEQFF.